A selection of T cell receptor beta chains follows, all from one sample in a study of cytomegalovirus exposure and HLA in healthy donors. Data came from immunoSEQ multiplex PCR; TCRdb stores just in-frame clones and leaves some out. The table shows around 250,000 clones, with nearly 90% occurring only once. Sequencing was carried out using PBMCs. The receptor set was obtained from a woman aged 18-29 years in good health and CMV-seronegative. The CDR3 runs from the conserved cysteine through the conserved F or W.

cdr3_aa: CASSPSGLAGGNEQFF; v_call: TRBV5-6
cdr3_aa: CASSLGSGVSTGNTIYF; v_call: TRBV7-6
cdr3_aa: CASSRGAGYTF; v_call: TRBV21-1
cdr3_aa: CASSSGTGNQPQHF; v_call: TRBV7-2
cdr3_aa: CASSPGQDSRYAGELFF; v_call: TRBV5-1
cdr3_aa: CASSDASGGYEQFF; v_call: TRBV10-1
cdr3_aa: CASSSGTRTYTGELFF; v_call: TRBV5-1
cdr3_aa: CASSSGQGSYNEQFF; v_call: TRBV7-9
cdr3_aa: CASSQVLGGGELFF; v_call: TRBV4-1
cdr3_aa: CSVEWQRGSGEQYF; v_call: TRBV29-1
cdr3_aa: CASGLRLAGGPDNEQFF; v_call: TRBV12-5
cdr3_aa: CASSSTSGEQYF; v_call: TRBV28
cdr3_aa: CASSSEGVRTEAFF; v_call: TRBV7-2
cdr3_aa: CASSQVFWDRAYGYTF; v_call: TRBV4-3
cdr3_aa: CAWSGVATQPQHF; v_call: TRBV30
cdr3_aa: CASSPEENTGELFF; v_call: TRBV4-2
cdr3_aa: CASSRSEGWGVFNSPLHF; v_call: TRBV28
cdr3_aa: CASSPDREDYGYTF; v_call: TRBV2
cdr3_aa: CASSWPDGDSPLHF; v_call: TRBV7-9
cdr3_aa: CASSEVAGRDTQYF; v_call: TRBV6-1
cdr3_aa: CASSRPGQVLIF; v_call: TRBV27
cdr3_aa: CASSGAQETQYF; v_call: TRBV9
cdr3_aa: CASSLGGNEQFF; v_call: TRBV5-4
cdr3_aa: CAIRDRDNYGYTF; v_call: TRBV10-3
cdr3_aa: CASNWLSGGSRETQYF; v_call: TRBV2
cdr3_aa: CASSLTRAAEAFF; v_call: TRBV11-1
cdr3_aa: CAISVGGAGSNQPQHF; v_call: TRBV10-3
cdr3_aa: CASSVDSRGNEQFF; v_call: TRBV7-3
cdr3_aa: CASRPATGGPVAKLFF; v_call: TRBV28
cdr3_aa: CASSLAVGTEDGYTF; v_call: TRBV11-2
cdr3_aa: CASSTDRASQPQHF; v_call: TRBV19
cdr3_aa: CASSQGEGGYEQYF; v_call: TRBV4-3
cdr3_aa: CASSLHTGTETQYF; v_call: TRBV28
cdr3_aa: CASSSGQPWMNTEAFF; v_call: TRBV7-2
cdr3_aa: CASSVLGQGSNQPQHF; v_call: TRBV6-1
cdr3_aa: CASSAQIFHSGANVLTF; v_call: TRBV2
cdr3_aa: CASSDDRGDGYTF; v_call: TRBV2
cdr3_aa: CASRHPTGSYEQYF; v_call: TRBV6-5
cdr3_aa: CATSRDSPYEQYF; v_call: TRBV7-2
cdr3_aa: CASSTSGTGILGYTF; v_call: TRBV11-2
cdr3_aa: CASVPRGGVLDANQPQHF; v_call: TRBV6-4